The clone carrying this T cell receptor (beta chain) was recorded many times. Its antigen is unidentified. Germline values: CDR1 MDHEN, CDR2 SYDVKM. The CDR3 runs to 16 residues. The trim removed 4 bases at V and 2 bases at J, leaving 7 bases unmatched. This sample was taken from a study of regulatory T cells in long-lasting Graves disease. Arm-PCR of CDR3 regions and iRepertoire HTBI primers were used to build TCR beta libraries. Original processing notes: Identification of gene segments yielded around 63 TRBV and some 14 TRBJ across samples. TCRdb processed the multiplex PCR reads anew with MiXCR; each CDR3 protein has one entry. TCRdb, not the authors, supplied the V and J calls. Of 400,000 to 450,000 distinct CDR3 sequences listed, 15% are singletons. Findings and limits, study-wide: Persistent patients shared more public clonotypes (about 2,700) than new patients (just under 1,000).

The time point: newly diagnosed GD, antithyroid drugs for less than 3 months. PBMCs provided the RNA from which the TCR library was made. This sample also appeared in a second study, on T cells in Graves' hyperthyroidism and ophthalmopathy. That report notes: TCR CDR3 underwent first-round RT-PCR with the HTBI primer set. The model predicted ophthalmopathy a median approximately 6.3 months before onset.

This specimen was peripheral blood mononuclear cells (PBMCs), taken at new diagnosis, from a patient treated with antithyroid drugs. This TCR was recovered from a woman in her 30s with Graves disease. The gene calls are TRBV28 and TRBJ2-1, with 8 bases fitting TRBD2. The CDR3 loop reads CASSYLLADAYNEQFF. CDR3 coding DNA: TGTGCCAGCAGTTACTTACTAGCGGACGCCTACAATGAGCAGTTCTTC. Looking up the rest from reference TRBV28 and TRBJ2-1 gives the full variable domain: DVKVTQSSRYLVKRTGEKVFLECVQDMDHENMFWYRQDPGLGLRLIYFSYDVKMKEKGDIPEGYSVSREKKERFSLILESASTNQTSMYLCASSYLLADAYNEQFFGPGTRLTVL.